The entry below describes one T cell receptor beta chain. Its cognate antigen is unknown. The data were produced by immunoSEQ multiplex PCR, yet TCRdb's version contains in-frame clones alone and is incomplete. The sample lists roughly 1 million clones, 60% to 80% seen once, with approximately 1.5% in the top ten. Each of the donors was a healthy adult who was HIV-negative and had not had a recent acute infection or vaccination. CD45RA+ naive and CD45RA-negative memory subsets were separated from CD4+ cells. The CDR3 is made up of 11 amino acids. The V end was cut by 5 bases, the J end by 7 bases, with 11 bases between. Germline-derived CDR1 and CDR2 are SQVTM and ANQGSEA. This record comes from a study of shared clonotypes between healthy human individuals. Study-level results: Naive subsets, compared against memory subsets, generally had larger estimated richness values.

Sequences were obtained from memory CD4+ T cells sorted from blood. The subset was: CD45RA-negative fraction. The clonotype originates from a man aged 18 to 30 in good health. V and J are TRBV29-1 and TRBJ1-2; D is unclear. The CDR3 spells CSVFTVRGYTF. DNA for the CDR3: TGCAGCGTTTTCACCGTCCGTGGCTACACCTTC.